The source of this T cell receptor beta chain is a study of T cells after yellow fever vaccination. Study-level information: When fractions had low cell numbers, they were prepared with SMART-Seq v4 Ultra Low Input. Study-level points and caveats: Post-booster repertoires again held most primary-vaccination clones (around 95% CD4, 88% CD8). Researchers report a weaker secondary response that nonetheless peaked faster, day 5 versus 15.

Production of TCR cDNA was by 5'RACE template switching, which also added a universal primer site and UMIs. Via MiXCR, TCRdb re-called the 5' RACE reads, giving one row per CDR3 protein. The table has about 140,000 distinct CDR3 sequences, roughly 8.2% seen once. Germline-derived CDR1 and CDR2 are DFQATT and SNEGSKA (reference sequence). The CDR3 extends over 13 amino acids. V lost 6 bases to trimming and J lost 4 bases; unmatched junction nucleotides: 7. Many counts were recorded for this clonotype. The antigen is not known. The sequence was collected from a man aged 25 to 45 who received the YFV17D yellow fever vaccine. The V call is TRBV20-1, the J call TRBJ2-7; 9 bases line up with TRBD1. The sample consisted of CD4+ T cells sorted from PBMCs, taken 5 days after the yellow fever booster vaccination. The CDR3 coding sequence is TGCAGTGCAACGGGACAGGGTGGGTACGAGCAGTACTTC. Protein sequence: CSATGQGGYEQYF.